This T cell receptor (beta chain) originates from a study of T cells after yellow fever vaccination. Looking at the study overall: Fractions containing few cells were prepared with SMART-Seq v4 Ultra Low Input.

Making TCR cDNA involved 5'RACE template switching, which added UMIs and a universal primer site. One entry per CDR3 protein, called by TCRdb with MiXCR from the 5' RACE reads. The sample has 250,000 to 400,000 distinct CDR3 sequences, approximately 4% seen once; the top ten hold 20% to 25%. J lost 2 bases, V lost 7 bases, and 8 bases had no gene match. The CDR3 spans 16 residues. Germline-derived CDR1 and CDR2 are SGHAT and FQNNGV. This clonotype was recorded many times. Its target is not known. Study-level points and caveats: Re-detected after boosting: most primary clones, about 95% of CD4 and under 90% of CD8. Only a small proportion of the clonotypes turned up in both the CD4 and the CD8 compartments, likely arising from convergent recombination.

The sample was PBMCs, taken 5 days after the yellow fever booster vaccination. This TCR came from a man aged 18-30 years who received the YFV17D yellow fever vaccine. The chain uses TRBV11-2 and TRBJ2-3, with TRBD2 matching 11 bases. This chain's CDR3 is CASNLASGGSTDTQYF. DNA of the CDR3: TGTGCCAGCAACTTGGCTAGCGGGGGGTCCACAGATACGCAGTATTTT.